The T cell receptor beta chain under discussion was sequenced for a study of T cell responses to AZD1222 COVID-19 vaccine. At the level of the study: Pooling of second doses given at about 4 or about 12 weeks was done. Study-wide findings and caveats: Most donors were white British and more were female, and clonal diversity was possibly underestimated.

Of note for this clone: No antigen is known for it.

Libraries were prepared by immunoSEQ multiplex PCR; TCRdb keeps only in-frame clonotypes and omits some of them. Of about 130,000 clones listed, over 75% are singletons. Germline CDR1 is MGHRA and CDR2 is YSYEKL. The CDR3 consists of 15 residues. Trimming cost V 2 bases and J 8 bases; bases outside gene matches: 10. The clonotype comes from an adult in good health. The sequences come from peripheral blood, collected on day 0 of AZD1222 vaccination. The gene calls are TRBV4-1 and TRBJ1-2; 8 bases agree with TRBD1. The CDR3 coding sequence is TGCGCCAGCAGCCAACCGGGCAGGGGGCTCTTAGGCTACACCTTC. Translation gives CASSQPGRGLLGYTF.